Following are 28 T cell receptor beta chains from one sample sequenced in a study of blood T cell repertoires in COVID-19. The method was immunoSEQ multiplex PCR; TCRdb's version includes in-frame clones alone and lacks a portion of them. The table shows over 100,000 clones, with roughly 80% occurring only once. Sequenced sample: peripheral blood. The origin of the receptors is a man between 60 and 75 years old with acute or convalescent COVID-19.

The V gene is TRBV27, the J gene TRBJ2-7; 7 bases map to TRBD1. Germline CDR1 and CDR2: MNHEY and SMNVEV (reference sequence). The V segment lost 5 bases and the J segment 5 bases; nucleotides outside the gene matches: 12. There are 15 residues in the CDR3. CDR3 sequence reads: CASSPVNRGINEQYV. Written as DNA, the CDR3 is TGTGCCAGCAGTCCAGTAAACAGGGGAATAAACGAGCAGTACGTC.

The CDR3 here is CASSFGGQGRTGELFF. CDR3 in DNA: TGTGCCAGCAGCTTTGGGGGACAGGGTCGGACCGGGGAGCTGTTTTTT. The chain combines TRBV5-4 with TRBJ2-2, with 9 bases fitting TRBD1. The CDR3 has 16 residues. The germline V gene has CDR1 SGHNT and CDR2 YYREEE (reference sequence). V dropped 2 bases and J dropped 5; count of bases not matched to a gene: 7.

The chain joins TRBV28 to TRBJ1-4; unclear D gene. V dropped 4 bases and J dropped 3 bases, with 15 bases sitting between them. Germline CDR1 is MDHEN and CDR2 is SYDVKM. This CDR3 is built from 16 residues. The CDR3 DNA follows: TGTGCCAGCAGTTCCACTGCCCGGGGTTCTAATGAAAAACTGTTTTTT. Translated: CASSSTARGSNEKLFF.

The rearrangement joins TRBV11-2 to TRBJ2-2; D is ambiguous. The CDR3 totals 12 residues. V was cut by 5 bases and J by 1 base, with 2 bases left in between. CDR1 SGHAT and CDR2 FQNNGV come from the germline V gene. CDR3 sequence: CASSLNTGELFF. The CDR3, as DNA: TGTGCCAGCAGCCTGAACACCGGGGAGCTGTTTTTT.

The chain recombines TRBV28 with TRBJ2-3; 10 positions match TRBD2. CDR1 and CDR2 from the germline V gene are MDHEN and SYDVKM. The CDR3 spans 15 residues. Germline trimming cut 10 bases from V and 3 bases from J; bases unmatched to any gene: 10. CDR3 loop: CATNRLAGGTDTQYF. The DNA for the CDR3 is TGTGCCACGAACCGATTAGCGGGAGGTACAGATACGCAGTATTTT. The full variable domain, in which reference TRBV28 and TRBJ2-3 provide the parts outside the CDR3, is DVKVTQSSRYLVKRTGEKVFLECVQDMDHENMFWYRQDPGLGLRLIYFSYDVKMKEKGDIPEGYSVSREKKERFSLILESASTNQTSMYLCATNRLAGGTDTQYFGPGTRLTVL.

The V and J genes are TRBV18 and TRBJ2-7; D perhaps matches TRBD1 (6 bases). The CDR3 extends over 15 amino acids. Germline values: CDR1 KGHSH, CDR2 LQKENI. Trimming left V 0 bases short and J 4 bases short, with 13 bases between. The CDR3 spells CASSPPGASGYEQYF. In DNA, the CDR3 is TGTGCCAGCTCACCACCGGGGGCATCTGGTTACGAGCAGTACTTC. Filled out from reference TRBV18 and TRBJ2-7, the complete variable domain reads NAGVMQNPRHLVRRRGQEARLRCSPMKGHSHVYWYRQLPEEGLKFMVYLQKENIIDESGMPKERFSAEFPKEGPSILRIQQVVRGDSAAYFCASSPPGASGYEQYFGPGTRLTVT.

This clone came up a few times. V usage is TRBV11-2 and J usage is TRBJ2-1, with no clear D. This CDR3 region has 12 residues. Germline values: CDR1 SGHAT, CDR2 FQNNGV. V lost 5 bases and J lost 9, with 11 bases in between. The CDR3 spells CASSQKRFEQFF. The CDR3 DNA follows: TGTGCCAGCAGCCAAAAACGGTTTGAGCAGTTCTTC.

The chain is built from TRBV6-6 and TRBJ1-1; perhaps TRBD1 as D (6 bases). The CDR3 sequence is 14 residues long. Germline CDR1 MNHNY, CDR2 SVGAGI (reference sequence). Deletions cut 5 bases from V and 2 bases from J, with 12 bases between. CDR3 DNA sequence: TGTGCCAGCAGTGACAGGAGTGGAAACACTGAAGCTTTCTTT. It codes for CASSDRSGNTEAFF.

The CDR3 nucleotides are TGTGCCACCAGTGACTCTAGCAGGAGCTCCTACAATGAGCAGTTCTTC. Protein product: CATSDSSRSSYNEQFF. V is TRBV24-1 and J is TRBJ2-1; D might be TRBD2 (5 bases). CDR3 length: 16 residues. CDR1 KGHDR and CDR2 SFDVKD come from the germline V gene. V shed 4 bases and J shed 0 bases, with 12 bases lying between them.

CDR3 loop: CSASWTSGRSYEQYF. The CDR3 DNA reads as TGCAGTGCTAGTTGGACTAGCGGGAGGTCATACGAGCAGTACTTC. The rearrangement uses TRBV20-1 and TRBJ2-7; 14 positions match TRBD2. The J segment lost 4 bases and the V segment lost 3 bases, leaving 5 bases of the junction unmatched. This CDR3 is 15 amino acids long. CDR1 DFQATT and CDR2 SNEGSKA come from the germline V gene (reference sequence).

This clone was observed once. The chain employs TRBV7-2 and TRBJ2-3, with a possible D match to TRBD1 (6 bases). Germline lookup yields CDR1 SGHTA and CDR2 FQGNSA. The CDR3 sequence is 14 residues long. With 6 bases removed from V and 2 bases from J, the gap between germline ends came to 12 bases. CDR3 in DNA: TGTGCCAGCAGACAAGGGGGAGCCACAGATACGCAGTATTTT. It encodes CASRQGGATDTQYF.

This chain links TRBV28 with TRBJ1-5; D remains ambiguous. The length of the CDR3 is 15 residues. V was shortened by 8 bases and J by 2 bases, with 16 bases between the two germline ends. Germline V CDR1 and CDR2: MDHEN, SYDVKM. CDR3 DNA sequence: TGTGCCAGCCATAGGGCGGGTAAAGGCAATCAGCCCCAGCATTTT. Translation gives CASHRAGKGNQPQHF.

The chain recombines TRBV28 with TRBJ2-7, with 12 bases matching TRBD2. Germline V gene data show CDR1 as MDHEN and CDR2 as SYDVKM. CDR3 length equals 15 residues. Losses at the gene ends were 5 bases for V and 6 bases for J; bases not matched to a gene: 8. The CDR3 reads CASSTLAGGPGEQYF. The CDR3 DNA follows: TGTGCCAGCAGTACTCTAGCGGGAGGGCCAGGCGAGCAGTACTTC.

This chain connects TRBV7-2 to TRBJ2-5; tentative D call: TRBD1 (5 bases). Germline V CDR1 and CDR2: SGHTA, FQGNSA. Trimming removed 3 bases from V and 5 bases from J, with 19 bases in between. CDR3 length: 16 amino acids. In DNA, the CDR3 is TGTGCCAGCAGCTTCCTCCGCGCAGGGCCGTCGGAGACCCAGTACTTC. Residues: CASSFLRAGPSETQYF.

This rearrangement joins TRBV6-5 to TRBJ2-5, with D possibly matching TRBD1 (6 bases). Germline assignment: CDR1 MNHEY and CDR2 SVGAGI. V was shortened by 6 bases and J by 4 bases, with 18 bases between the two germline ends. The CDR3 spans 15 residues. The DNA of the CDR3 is TGTGCCAGCAGGTGGGGGACAACTTTTACAGAGACCCAGTACTTC. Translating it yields CASRWGTTFTETQYF.

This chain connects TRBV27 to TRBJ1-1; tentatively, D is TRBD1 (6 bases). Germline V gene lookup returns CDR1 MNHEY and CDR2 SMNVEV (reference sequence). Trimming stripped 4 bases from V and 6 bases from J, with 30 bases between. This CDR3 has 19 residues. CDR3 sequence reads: CASSSLAPDRFGKRAEAFF. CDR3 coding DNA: TGTGCCAGCAGTTCCCTTGCACCCGACAGGTTCGGAAAAAGGGCTGAAGCTTTCTTT.

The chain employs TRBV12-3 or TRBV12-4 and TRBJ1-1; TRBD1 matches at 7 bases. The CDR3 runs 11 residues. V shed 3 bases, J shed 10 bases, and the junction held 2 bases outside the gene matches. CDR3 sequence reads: CASSFTGAAFF. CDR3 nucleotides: TGTGCCAGCAGTTTTACAGGGGCAGCTTTCTTT.

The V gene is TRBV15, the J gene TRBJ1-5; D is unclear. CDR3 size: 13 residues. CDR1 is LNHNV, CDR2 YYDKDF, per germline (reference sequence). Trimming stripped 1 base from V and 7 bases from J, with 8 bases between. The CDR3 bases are TGTGCCACCAGCAGAGTAGGCGGACAGCCCCAGCATTTT. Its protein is CATSRVGGQPQHF.

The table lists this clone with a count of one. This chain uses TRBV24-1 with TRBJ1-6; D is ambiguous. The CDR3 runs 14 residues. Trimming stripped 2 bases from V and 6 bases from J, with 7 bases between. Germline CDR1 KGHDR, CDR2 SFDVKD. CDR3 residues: CATSDSVLNSPLHF. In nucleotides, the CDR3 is TGTGCCACCAGTGATTCGGTTCTTAATTCACCCCTCCACTTT.

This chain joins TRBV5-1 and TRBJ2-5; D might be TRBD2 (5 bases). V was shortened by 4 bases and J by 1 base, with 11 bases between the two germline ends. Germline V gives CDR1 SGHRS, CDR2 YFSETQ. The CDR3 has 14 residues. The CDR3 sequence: CASSAGSTQETQYF. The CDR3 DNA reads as TGCGCCAGCAGCGCGGGCTCTACCCAAGAGACCCAGTACTTC.

DNA for the CDR3: TGTGCCAGTAGTATAGGTGGGGGGTGGACTGAAGCTTTCTTT. This encodes CASSIGGGWTEAFF. The chain is built from TRBV19 and TRBJ1-1; tentatively, D is TRBD1 (5 bases). Per germline, CDR1 LNHDA and CDR2 SQIVND (reference sequence). V lost 1 base, J lost 5 bases, and 11 bases lay in between. The CDR3 runs to 14 residues.

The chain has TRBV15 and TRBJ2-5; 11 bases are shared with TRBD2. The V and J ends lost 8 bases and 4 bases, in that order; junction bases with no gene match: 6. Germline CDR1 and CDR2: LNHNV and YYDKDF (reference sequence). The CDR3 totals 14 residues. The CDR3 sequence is CATELAGGRETQYF. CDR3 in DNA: TGTGCCACCGAGCTAGCGGGAGGACGAGAGACCCAGTACTTC.

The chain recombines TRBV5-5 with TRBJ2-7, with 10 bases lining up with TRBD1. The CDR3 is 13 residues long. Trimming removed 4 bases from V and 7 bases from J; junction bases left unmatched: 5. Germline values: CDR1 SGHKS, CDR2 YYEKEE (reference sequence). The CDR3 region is CASSPGQGGEQYF. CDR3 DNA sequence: TGTGCCAGCAGCCCTGGACAGGGGGGAGAGCAGTACTTC.

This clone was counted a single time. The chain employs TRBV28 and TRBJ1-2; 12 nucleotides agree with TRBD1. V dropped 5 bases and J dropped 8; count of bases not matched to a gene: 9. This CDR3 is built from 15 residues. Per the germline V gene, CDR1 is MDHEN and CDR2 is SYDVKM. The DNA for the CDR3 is TGTGCCAGCAGTACACCGGGACAGGGGGCTGGGGGCTACACCTTC. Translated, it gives CASSTPGQGAGGYTF.

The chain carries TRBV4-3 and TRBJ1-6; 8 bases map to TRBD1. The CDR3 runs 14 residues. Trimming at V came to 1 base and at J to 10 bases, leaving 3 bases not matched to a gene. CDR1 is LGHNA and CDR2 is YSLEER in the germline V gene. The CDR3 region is CASSQARGRSPLHF. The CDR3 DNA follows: TGCGCCAGCAGCCAAGCCAGGGGGCGCTCACCCCTCCACTTT.

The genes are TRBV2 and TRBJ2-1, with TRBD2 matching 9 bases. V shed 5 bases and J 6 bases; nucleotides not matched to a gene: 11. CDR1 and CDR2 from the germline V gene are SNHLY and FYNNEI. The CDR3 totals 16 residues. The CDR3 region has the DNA TGTGCCAGCAGTATTAGCGGGAGTGGTCCCATCAATGAGCAGTTCTTC. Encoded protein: CASSISGSGPINEQFF.

The CDR3 bases are TGTGCCAGCTCACCGACTAGCGGGACTAGTTCTGGGGCCAACGTCCTGACTTTC. Translated: CASSPTSGTSSGANVLTF. This sequence joins TRBV18 and TRBJ2-6; TRBD2 agrees at 11 bases. Germline trimming cut 3 bases from V and 1 base from J; bases unmatched to any gene: 5. This CDR3 spans 18 amino acids. CDR1 and CDR2 (germline): KGHSH, LQKENI. Combining the CDR3 with reference TRBV18 and TRBJ2-6 gives the whole variable domain NAGVMQNPRHLVRRRGQEARLRCSPMKGHSHVYWYRQLPEEGLKFMVYLQKENIIDESGMPKERFSAEFPKEGPSILRIQQVVRGDSAAYFCASSPTSGTSSGANVLTFGAGSRLTVL.

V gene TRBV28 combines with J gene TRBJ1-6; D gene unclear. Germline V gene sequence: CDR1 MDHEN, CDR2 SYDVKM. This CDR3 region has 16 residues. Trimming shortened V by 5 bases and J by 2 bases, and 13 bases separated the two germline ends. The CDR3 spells CASSLQAGTYNSPLHF. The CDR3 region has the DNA TGTGCCAGCAGTCTTCAGGCCGGGACCTATAATTCACCCCTCCACTTT. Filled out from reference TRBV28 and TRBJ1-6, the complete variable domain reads DVKVTQSSRYLVKRTGEKVFLECVQDMDHENMFWYRQDPGLGLRLIYFSYDVKMKEKGDIPEGYSVSREKKERFSLILESASTNQTSMYLCASSLQAGTYNSPLHFGNGTRLTVT.